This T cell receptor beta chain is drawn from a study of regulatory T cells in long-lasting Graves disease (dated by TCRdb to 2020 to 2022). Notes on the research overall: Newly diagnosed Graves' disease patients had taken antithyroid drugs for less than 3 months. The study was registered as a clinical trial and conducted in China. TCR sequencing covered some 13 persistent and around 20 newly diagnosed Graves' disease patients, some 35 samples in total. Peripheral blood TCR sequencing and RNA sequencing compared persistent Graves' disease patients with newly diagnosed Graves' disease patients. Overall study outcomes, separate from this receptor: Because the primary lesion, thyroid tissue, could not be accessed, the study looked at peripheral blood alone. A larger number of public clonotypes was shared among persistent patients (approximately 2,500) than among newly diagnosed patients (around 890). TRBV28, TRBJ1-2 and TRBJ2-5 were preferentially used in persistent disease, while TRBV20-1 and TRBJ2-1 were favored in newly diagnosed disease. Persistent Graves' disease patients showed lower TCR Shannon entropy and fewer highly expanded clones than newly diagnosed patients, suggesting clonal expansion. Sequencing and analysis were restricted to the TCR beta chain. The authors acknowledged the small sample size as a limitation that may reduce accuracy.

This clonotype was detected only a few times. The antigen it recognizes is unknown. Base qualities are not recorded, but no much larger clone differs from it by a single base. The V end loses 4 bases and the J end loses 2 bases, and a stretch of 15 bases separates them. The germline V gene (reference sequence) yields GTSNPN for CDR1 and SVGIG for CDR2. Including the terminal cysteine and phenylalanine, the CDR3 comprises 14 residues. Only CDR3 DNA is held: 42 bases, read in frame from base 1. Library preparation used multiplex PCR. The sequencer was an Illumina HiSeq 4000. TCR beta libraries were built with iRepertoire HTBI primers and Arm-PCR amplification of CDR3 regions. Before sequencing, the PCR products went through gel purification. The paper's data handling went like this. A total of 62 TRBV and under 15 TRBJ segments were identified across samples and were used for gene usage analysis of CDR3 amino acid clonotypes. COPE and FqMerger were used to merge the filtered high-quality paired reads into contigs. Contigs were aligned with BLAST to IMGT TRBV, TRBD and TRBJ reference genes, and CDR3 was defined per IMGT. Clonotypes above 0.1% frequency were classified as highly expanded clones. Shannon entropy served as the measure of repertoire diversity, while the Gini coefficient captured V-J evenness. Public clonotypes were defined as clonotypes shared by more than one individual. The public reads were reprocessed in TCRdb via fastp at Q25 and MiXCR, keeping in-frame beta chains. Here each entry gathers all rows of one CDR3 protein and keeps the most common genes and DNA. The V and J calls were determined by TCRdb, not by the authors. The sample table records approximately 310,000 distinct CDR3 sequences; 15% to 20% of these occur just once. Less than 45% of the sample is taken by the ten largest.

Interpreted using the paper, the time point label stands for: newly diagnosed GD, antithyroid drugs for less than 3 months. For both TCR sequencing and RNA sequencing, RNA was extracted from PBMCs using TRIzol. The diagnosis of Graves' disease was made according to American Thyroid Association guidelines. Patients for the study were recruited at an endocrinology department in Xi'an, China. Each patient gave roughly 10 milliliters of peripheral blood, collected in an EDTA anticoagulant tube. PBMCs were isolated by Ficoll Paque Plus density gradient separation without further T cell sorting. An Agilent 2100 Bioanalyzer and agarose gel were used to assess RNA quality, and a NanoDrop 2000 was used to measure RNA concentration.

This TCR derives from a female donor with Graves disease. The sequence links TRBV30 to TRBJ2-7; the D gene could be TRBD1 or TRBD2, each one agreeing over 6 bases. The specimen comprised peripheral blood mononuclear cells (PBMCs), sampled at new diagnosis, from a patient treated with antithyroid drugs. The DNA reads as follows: TGTGCCTGGAAGGGCGGAGGGGGTCCCTACGAGCAGTACTTC. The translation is CAWKGGGGPYEQYF.